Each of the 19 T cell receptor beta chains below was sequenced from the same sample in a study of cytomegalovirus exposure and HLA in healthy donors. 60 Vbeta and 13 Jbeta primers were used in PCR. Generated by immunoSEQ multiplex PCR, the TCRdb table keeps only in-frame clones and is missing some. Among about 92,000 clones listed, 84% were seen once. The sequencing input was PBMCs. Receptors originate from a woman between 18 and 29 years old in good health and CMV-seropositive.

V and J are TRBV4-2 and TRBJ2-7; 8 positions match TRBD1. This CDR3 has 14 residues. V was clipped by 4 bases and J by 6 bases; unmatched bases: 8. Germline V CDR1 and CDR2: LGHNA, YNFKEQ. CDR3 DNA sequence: TGTGCCAGCAGCCCCGACAGGGGTATTTCCGAGCAGTACTTC. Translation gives CASSPDRGISEQYF.

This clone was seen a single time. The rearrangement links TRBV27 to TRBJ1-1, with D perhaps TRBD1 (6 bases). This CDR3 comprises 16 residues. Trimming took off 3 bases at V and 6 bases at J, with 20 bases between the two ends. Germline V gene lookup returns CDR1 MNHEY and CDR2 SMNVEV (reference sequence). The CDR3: CASSFMRGGANPEAFF. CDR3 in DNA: TGTGCCAGCAGTTTTATGCGCGGGGGGGCTAATCCTGAAGCTTTCTTT.

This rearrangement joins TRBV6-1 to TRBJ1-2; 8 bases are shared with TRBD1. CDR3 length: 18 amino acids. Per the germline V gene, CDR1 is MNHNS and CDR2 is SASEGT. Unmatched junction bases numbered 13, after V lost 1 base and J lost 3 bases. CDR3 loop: CASSEGYTTGDMDYGYTF. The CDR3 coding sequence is TGTGCCAGCAGTGAAGGATACACGACAGGGGATATGGACTATGGCTACACCTTC.

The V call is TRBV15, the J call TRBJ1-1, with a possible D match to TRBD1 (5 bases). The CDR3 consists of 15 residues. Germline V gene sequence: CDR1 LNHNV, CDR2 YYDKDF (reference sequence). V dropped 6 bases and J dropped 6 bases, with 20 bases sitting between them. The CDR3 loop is CATSTPSVRVPEAFF. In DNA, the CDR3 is TGTGCCACCAGTACCCCCTCGGTCAGGGTCCCTGAAGCTTTCTTT.

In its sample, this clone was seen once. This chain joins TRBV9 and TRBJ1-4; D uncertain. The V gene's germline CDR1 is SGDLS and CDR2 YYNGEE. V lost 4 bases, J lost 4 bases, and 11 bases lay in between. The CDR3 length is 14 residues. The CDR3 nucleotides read TGTGCCAGCAGCAACCAGGCAGTTAATGAAAAACTGTTTTTT. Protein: CASSNQAVNEKLFF.

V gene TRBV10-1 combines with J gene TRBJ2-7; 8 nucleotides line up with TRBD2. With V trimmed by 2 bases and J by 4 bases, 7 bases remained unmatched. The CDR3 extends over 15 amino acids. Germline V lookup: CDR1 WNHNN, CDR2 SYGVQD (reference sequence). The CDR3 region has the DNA TGCGCCAGCAGTGAGGCTAGCGGGTCACTTTACGAGCAGTACTTC. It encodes CASSEASGSLYEQYF.

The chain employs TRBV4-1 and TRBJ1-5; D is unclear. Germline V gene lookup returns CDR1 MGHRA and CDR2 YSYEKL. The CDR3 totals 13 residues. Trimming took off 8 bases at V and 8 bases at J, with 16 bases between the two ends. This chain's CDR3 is CASGISVLEPQHF. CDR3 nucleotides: TGCGCCAGCGGCATAAGTGTTTTGGAGCCCCAGCATTTT.

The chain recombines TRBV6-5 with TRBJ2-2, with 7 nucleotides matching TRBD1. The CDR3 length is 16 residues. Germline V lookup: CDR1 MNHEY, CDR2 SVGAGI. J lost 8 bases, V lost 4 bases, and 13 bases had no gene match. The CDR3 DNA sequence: TGTGCCAGCAGTTCAAGACAGGGCGTAGGTTTGGGGGAGCTGTTTTTT. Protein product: CASSSRQGVGLGELFF.

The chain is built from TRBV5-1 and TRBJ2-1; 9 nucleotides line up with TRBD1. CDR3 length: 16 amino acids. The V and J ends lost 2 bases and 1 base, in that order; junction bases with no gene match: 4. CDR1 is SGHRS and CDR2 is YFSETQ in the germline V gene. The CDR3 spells CASSFGQGKSYNEQFF. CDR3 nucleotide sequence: TGCGCCAGCAGCTTCGGACAGGGGAAATCCTACAATGAGCAGTTCTTC.

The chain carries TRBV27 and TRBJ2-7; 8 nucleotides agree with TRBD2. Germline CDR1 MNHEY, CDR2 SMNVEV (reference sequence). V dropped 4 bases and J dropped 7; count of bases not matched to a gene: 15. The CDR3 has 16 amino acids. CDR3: CASSSRGGGLPGEQYF. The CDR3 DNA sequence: TGTGCCAGCAGTTCTCGGGGGGGCGGATTACCGGGTGAGCAGTACTTC.

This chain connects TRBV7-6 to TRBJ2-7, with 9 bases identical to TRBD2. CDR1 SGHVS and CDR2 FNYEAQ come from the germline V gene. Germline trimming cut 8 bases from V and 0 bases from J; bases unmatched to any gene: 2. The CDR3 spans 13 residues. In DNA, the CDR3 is TGTGCCAGCTCTAGCGGGAACTCCTACGAGCAGTACTTC. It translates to CASSSGNSYEQYF. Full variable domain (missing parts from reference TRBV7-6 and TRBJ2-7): GAGVSQSPRYKVTKRGQDVALRCDPISGHVSLYWYRQALGQGPEFLTYFNYEAQQDKSGLPNDRFSAERPEGSISTLTIQRTEQRDSAMYRCASSSGNSYEQYFGPGTRLTVT.

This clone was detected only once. The CDR3 bases are TGTGCCAGCAGCGTATCTGGAAGCGGTGAAAAACTGTTTTTT. Residues: CASSVSGSGEKLFF. J is TRBJ1-4 and V is TRBV9; D remains ambiguous. This CDR3 comprises 14 residues. The germline V and J ends were trimmed by 1 base and 7 bases, with 11 bases remaining between them. CDR1 is SGDLS and CDR2 is YYNGEE in the germline V gene. The variable domain in full, completed from reference TRBV9 and TRBJ1-4, reads DSGVTQTPKHLITATGQRVTLRCSPRSGDLSVYWYQQSLDQGLQFLIQYYNGEERAKGNILERFSAQQFPDLHSELNLSSLELGDSALYFCASSVSGSGEKLFFGSGTQLSVL.

The CDR3 DNA is TGCGCCAGCAGCCAATCTTACCTTGGGGGGGCAAACTACGAGCAGTACTTC. The encoded protein is CASSQSYLGGANYEQYF. The chain combines TRBV4-1 with TRBJ2-7; D may be TRBD2 (7 bases). CDR3 length equals 17 residues. V lost 2 bases to trimming and J lost 3 bases, with 20 bases between them. CDR1 and CDR2 from the germline V gene are MGHRA and YSYEKL.

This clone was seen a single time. The CDR3 protein is CASSEAGLSGNTIYF. The CDR3 DNA follows: TGTGCCAGCAGTGAAGCGGGGCTCTCTGGAAACACCATATATTTT. This chain uses TRBV2 with TRBJ1-3, with TRBD1 as a possible D gene (5 bases). Trimming shortened V by 0 bases and J by 0 bases, and 6 bases separated the two germline ends. The germline gives CDR1 SNHLY, CDR2 FYNNEI. There are 15 residues in the CDR3. The complete variable domain, with remaining parts taken from reference TRBV2 and TRBJ1-3, reads EPEVTQTPSHQVTQMGQEVILRCVPISNHLYFYWYRQILGQKVEFLVSFYNNEISEKSEIFDDQFSVERPDGSNFTLKIRSTKLEDSAMYFCASSEAGLSGNTIYFGEGSWLTVV.

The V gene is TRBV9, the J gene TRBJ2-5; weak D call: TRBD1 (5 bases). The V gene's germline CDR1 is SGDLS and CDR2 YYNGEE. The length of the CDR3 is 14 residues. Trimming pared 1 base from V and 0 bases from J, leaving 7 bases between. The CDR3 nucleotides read TGTGCCAGCAGCGTACAGGGCAACCAAGAGACCCAGTACTTC. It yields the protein CASSVQGNQETQYF.

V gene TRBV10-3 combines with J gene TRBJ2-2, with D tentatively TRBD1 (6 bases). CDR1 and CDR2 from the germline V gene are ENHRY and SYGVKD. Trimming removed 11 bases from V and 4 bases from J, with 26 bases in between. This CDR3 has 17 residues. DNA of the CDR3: TGTGCCGCACCTTGGGACAACCATAAACGTGGCACCGGGGAGCTGTTTTTT. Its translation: CAAPWDNHKRGTGELFF.

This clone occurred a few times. The CDR3 sequence: CASSRSYEQYF. The DNA for the CDR3 is TGTGCCAGCAGCCGCTCCTACGAGCAGTACTTC. The chain links TRBV6-1 to TRBJ2-7; D unresolved. Germline CDR1 and CDR2: MNHNS and SASEGT. The CDR3 sequence is 11 residues long. The V and J ends lost 6 bases and 0 bases respectively, with 3 bases between them.

CDR3 bases: TGTGCCAGCAGTATTCGTTGGAGCTCCTACAATGAGCAGTTCTTC. Encoded protein: CASSIRWSSYNEQFF. The V call is TRBV6-1, the J call TRBJ2-1, with no clear D. V gave up 5 bases and J gave up 0 bases, with 11 bases separating them. Germline-derived CDR1 and CDR2 are MNHNS and SASEGT. There are 15 residues in the CDR3.

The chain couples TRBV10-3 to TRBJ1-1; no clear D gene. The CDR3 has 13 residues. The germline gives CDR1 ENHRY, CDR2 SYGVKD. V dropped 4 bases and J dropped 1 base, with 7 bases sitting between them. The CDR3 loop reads CAISVKQNTEAFF. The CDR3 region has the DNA TGTGCCATCAGTGTCAAGCAGAACACTGAAGCTTTCTTT.